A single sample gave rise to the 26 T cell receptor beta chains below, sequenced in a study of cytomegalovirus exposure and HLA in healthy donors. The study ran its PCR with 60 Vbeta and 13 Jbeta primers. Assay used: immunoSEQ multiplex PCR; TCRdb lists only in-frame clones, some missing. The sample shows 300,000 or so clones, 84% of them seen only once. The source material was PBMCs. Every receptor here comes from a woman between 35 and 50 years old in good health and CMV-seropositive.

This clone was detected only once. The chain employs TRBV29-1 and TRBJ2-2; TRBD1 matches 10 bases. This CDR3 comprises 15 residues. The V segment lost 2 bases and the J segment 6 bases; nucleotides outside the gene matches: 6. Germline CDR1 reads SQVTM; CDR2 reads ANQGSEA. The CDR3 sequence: CSVEKGTGAAGELFF. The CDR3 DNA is TGCAGCGTTGAAAAGGGGACAGGGGCGGCCGGGGAGCTGTTTTTT.

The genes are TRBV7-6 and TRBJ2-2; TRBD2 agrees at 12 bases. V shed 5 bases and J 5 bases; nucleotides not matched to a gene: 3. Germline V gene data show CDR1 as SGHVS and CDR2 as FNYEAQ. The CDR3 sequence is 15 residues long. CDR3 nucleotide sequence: TGTGCCAGCAGCGTTGGACTAGCGGGGACCGGGGAGCTGTTTTTT. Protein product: CASSVGLAGTGELFF.

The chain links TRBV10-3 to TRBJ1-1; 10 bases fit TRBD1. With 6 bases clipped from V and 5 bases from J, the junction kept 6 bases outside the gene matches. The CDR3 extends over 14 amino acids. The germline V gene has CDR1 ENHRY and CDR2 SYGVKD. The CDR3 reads CAIRPGQGITEAFF. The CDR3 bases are TGTGCCATCAGGCCGGGACAGGGGATAACTGAAGCTTTCTTT.

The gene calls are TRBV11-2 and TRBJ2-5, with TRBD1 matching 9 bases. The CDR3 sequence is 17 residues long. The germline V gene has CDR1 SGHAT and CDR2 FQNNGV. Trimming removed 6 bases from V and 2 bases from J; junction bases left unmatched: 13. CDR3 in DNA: TGTGCCAGCAGTTCTAATTGGGGACAGGGCGAACAAGAGACCCAGTACTTC. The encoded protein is CASSSNWGQGEQETQYF. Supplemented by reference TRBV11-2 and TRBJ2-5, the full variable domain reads EAGVAQSPRYKIIEKRQSVAFWCNPISGHATLYWYQQILGQGPKLLIQFQNNGVVDDSQLPKDRFSAERLKGVDSTLKIQPAKLEDSAVYLCASSSNWGQGEQETQYFGPGTRLLVL.

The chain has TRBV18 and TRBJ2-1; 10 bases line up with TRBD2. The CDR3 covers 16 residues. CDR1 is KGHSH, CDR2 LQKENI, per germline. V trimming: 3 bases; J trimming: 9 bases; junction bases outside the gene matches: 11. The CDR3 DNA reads TGTGCCAGCTCACCCTCTAGCGGGAGTTCGGGCACTGAGCAGTTCTTC. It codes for CASSPSSGSSGTEQFF.

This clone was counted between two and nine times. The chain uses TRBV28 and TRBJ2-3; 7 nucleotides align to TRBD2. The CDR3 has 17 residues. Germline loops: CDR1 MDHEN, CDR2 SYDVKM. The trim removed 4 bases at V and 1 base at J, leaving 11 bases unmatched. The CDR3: CASSSRLGAGGTDTQYF. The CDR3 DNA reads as TGTGCCAGCAGTTCCAGACTAGGGGCGGGGGGCACAGATACGCAGTATTTT.

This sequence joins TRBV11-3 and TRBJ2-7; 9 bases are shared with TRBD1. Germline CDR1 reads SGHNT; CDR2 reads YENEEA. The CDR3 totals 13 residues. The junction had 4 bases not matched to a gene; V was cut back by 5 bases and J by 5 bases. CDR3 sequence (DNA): TGTGCCAGCAGCCTCCGGGACAGGGACGAGCAGTACTTC. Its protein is CASSLRDRDEQYF.

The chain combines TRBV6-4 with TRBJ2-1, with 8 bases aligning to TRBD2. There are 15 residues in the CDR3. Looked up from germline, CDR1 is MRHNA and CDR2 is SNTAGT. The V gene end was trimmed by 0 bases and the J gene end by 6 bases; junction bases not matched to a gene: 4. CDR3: CASSDSWTSLNEQFF. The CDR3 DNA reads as TGTGCCAGCAGTGACTCGTGGACTAGCCTCAATGAGCAGTTCTTC.

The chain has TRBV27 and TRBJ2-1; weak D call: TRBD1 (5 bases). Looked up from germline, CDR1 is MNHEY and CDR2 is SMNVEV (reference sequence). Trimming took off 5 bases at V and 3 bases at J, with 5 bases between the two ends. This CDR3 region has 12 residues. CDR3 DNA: TGTGCCAGCAGTGACAGCTACAATGAGCAGTTCTTC. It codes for CASSDSYNEQFF.

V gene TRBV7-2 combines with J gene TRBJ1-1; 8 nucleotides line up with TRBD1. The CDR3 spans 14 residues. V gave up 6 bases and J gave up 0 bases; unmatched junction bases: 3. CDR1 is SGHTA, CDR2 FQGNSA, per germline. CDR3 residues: CASRNRGMNTEAFF. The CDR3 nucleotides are TGTGCCAGCAGAAACAGGGGGATGAACACTGAAGCTTTCTTT.

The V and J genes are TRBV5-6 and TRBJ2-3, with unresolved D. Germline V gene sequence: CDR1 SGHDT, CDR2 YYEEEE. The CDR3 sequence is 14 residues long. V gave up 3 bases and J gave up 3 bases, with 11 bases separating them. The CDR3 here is CASSSNRRTDTQYF. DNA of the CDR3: TGTGCCAGCAGCTCGAATCGGCGGACAGATACGCAGTATTTT.

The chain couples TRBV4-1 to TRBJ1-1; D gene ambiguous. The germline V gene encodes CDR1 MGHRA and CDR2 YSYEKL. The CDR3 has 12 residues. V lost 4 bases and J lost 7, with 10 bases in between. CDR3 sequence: CASSPDSFEAFF. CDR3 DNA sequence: TGCGCCAGCAGCCCAGACTCCTTTGAAGCTTTCTTT.

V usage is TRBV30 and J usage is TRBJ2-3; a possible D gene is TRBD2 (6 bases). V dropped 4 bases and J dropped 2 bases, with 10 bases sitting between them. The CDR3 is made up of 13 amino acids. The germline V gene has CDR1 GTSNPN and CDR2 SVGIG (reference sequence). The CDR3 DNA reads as TGTGCCTGGACGGCGGGGTTCACAGATACGCAGTATTTT. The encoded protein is CAWTAGFTDTQYF.

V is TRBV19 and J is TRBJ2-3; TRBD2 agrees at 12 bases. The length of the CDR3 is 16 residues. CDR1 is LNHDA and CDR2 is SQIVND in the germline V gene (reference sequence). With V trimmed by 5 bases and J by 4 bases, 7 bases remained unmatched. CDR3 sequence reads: CASSALAGGLADTQYF. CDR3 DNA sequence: TGTGCCAGTAGTGCACTAGCGGGAGGATTGGCAGATACGCAGTATTTT.

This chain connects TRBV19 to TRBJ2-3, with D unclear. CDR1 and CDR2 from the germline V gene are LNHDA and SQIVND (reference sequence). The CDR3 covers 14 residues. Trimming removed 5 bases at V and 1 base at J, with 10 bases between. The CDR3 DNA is TGTGCCAGTAGTGCTGCTACCCGCACAGATACGCAGTATTTT. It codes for CASSAATRTDTQYF.

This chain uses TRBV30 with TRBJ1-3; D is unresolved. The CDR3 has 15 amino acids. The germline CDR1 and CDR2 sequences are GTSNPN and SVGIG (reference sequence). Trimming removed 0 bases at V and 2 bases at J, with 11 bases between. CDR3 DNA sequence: TGTGCCTGGAGTGTTGGAGGGTTTGCTGGAAACACCATATATTTT. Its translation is CAWSVGGFAGNTIYF.

The CDR3 loop is CASSEASGLAGAYNEQFF. DNA of the CDR3: TGTGCCAGCAGTGAAGCATCCGGACTAGCGGGGGCCTACAATGAGCAGTTCTTC. The rearrangement uses TRBV6-1 and TRBJ2-1; 13 bases are a match to TRBD2. The CDR3 has 18 residues. Germline V gene sequence: CDR1 MNHNS, CDR2 SASEGT. V was pared by 0 bases and J by 2 bases, with 4 bases of the junction left unmatched.

The CDR3 is CAKGNGGRGGLAGVNEQFF. CDR3 nucleotide sequence: TGTGCCAAAGGAAACGGGGGCCGAGGCGGACTAGCGGGTGTAAATGAGCAGTTCTTC. This rearrangement joins TRBV7-3 to TRBJ2-1; 11 bases line up with TRBD2. The length of the CDR3 is 19 residues. With 10 bases clipped from V and 7 bases from J, the junction kept 24 bases outside the gene matches. Per the germline V gene, CDR1 is SGHTA and CDR2 is FQGTGA.

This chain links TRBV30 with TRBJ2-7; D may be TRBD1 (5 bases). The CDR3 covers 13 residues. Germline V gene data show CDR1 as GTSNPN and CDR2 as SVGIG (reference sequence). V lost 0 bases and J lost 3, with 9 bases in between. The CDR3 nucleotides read TGTGCCTGGAGTGTACAGGCCTACTACGAGCAGTACTTC. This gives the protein CAWSVQAYYEQYF.

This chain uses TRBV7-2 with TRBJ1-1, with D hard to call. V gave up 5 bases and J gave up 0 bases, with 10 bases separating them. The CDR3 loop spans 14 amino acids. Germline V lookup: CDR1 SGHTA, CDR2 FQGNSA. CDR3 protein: CASSPGQMNTEAFF. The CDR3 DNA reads TGTGCCAGCAGCCCGGGTCAGATGAACACTGAAGCTTTCTTT.

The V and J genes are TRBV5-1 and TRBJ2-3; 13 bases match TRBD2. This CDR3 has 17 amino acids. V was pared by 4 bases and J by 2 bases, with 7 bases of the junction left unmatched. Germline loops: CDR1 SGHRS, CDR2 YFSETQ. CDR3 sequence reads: CASSTGLAGPATDTQYF. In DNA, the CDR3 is TGCGCCAGCAGCACGGGACTAGCGGGACCTGCCACAGATACGCAGTATTTT. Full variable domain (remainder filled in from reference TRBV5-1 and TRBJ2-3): KAGVTQTPRYLIKTRGQQVTLSCSPISGHRSVSWYQQTPGQGLQFLFEYFSETQRNKGNFPGRFSGRQFSNSRSEMNVSTLELGDSALYLCASSTGLAGPATDTQYFGPGTRLTVL.

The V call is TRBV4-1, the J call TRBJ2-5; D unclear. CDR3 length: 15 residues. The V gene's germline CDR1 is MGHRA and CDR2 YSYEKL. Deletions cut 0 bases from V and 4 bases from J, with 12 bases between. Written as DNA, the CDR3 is TGCGCCAGCAGCCAAGATTCTTCCGGCGGAGAGACCCAGTACTTC. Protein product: CASSQDSSGGETQYF.

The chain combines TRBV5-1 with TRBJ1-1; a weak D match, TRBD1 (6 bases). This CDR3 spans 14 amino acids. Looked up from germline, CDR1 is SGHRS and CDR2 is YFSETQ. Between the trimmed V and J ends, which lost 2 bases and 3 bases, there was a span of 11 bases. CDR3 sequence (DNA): TGCGCCAGCAGCTTATTATCAGGGGACACTGAAGCTTTCTTT. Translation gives CASSLLSGDTEAFF.

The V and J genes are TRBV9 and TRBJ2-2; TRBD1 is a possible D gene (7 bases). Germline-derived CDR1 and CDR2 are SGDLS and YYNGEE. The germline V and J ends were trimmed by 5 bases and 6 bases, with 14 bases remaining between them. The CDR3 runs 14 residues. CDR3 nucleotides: TGTGCCAGCAGTGCTGGAGGGGGCCCCGGGGAGCTGTTTTTT. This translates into CASSAGGGPGELFF.

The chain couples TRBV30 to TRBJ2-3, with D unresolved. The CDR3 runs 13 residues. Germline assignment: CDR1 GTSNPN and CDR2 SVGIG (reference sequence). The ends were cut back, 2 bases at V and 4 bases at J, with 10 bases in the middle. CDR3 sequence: CAWSLEFSDTQYF. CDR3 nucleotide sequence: TGTGCCTGGAGTCTAGAGTTTTCAGATACGCAGTATTTT.

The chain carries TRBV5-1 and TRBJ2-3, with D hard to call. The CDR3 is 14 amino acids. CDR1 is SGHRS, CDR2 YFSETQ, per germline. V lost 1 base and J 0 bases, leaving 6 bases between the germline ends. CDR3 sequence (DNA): TGCGCCAGCAGCTTGATAACTAGCACAGATACGCAGTATTTT. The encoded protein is CASSLITSTDTQYF.